Presented here are 26 T cell receptor beta chains from one specimen sequenced in a study of T cell repertoires in cytomegalovirus infection. TCRdb re-analysed the reads in MiXCR, keeping a single row per CDR3 protein. The sample holds some 940,000 distinct CDR3 sequences, more than 25% seen once. Their target antigens are unknown. The sequenced sample was cultured CD8+ T cells from PBMCs, obtained from culture after CMV antigen stimulation. The source is a human donor in good health (CMV status not recorded). Some clones in this sample may be carry-over from other donors' samples.

This clonotype was observed a handful of times. This chain links TRBV19 with TRBJ1-5, with a possible D match to TRBD1 (6 bases). This CDR3 is 14 amino acids long. V was clipped by 5 bases and J by 3 bases, with 11 bases between them. CDR1 and CDR2 from the germline V gene are LNHDA and SQIVND (reference sequence). Written as DNA, the CDR3 is TGTGCCAGTAGTGTGGGACATCTCAATCAGCCCCAGCATTTT. Protein sequence: CASSVGHLNQPQHF.

The chain joins TRBV12-3 or TRBV12-4 to TRBJ2-1, with TRBD1 matching 9 bases. The trim removed 6 bases at V and 5 bases at J, leaving 8 bases unmatched. The CDR3 extends over 15 amino acids. The CDR3 DNA reads as TGTGCCAGCAGCCTCGGACAGGGGCTCAACAATGAGCAGTTCTTC. Translating gives CASSLGQGLNNEQFF.

The chain couples TRBV7-2 to TRBJ1-5; D might be TRBD1 (6 bases). Germline lookup yields CDR1 SGHTA and CDR2 FQGNSA. This CDR3 is 15 amino acids long. The V gene lost 5 bases and the J gene lost 3 bases, with 14 bases spanning the gap. Here the CDR3 reads CASSLTDSLNQPQHF. The DNA for the CDR3 is TGTGCCAGCAGCCTGACGGACAGCCTCAATCAGCCCCAGCATTTT.

V and J are TRBV7-9 and TRBJ2-2; TRBD1 agrees at 12 bases. CDR3 size: 16 residues. With 5 bases clipped from V and 6 bases from J, the junction kept 7 bases outside the gene matches. Germline V gene data show CDR1 as SEHNR and CDR2 as FQNEAQ (reference sequence). CDR3 sequence (DNA): TGTGCCAGCAGCGCAACCGGGACAGGGGGCCCCGGGGAGCTGTTTTTT. Translated: CASSATGTGGPGELFF.

The gene calls are TRBV3-1 and TRBJ1-6; D is unclear. V shed 3 bases and J shed 0 bases, with 6 bases lying between them. Per germline, CDR1 LGHDT and CDR2 YNNKEL (reference sequence). The CDR3 extends over 15 amino acids. CDR3 residues: CASSHSYSYNSPLHF. CDR3 bases: TGTGCCAGCAGCCACAGTTACTCCTATAATTCACCCCTCCACTTT.

The chain couples TRBV7-8 to TRBJ1-4; D gene ambiguous. CDR1 SGHVS and CDR2 FQNEAQ come from the germline V gene. V lost 7 bases, J lost 5 bases, and 14 bases lay in between. The CDR3 runs 14 residues. CDR3: CASTPPGRNEKLFF. The CDR3 nucleotides read TGTGCCAGCACACCTCCGGGCCGAAATGAAAAACTGTTTTTT.

The chain employs TRBV27 and TRBJ2-7, with 9 bases fitting TRBD1. This CDR3 comprises 15 residues. V gave up 5 bases and J gave up 4 bases; unmatched junction bases: 9. The V gene's germline CDR1 is MNHEY and CDR2 SMNVEV (reference sequence). CDR3 in amino acids: CASSPGTGRFYEQYF. CDR3 nucleotide sequence: TGTGCCAGCAGTCCCGGGACAGGGCGATTTTACGAGCAGTACTTC.

The sample holds a few counts of this clonotype. The chain couples TRBV6-6 to TRBJ1-1; D unresolved. V was pared by 6 bases and J by 6 bases, with 20 bases between. CDR3 length: 15 amino acids. Germline V gene sequence: CDR1 MNHNY, CDR2 SVGAGI (reference sequence). As DNA, the CDR3 is TGTGCCAGCAGGGTACTGGGGATGGCAGGACCTGAAGCTTTCTTT. It is translated as CASRVLGMAGPEAFF.

The J gene is TRBJ2-3, the V gene TRBV7-6; tentative D call: TRBD2 (7 bases). This CDR3 is built from 16 residues. The germline CDR1 and CDR2 sequences are SGHVS and FNYEAQ. V lost 5 bases, J lost 1 base, and 16 bases lay in between. Written as DNA, the CDR3 is TGTGCCAGCAGCGCGGGCGGGGGCGGAGGCACAGATACGCAGTATTTT. Translated, it gives CASSAGGGGGTDTQYF.

The gene calls are TRBV11-3 and TRBJ2-2; unclear D gene. The V gene lost 0 bases and the J gene lost 0 bases, with 14 bases spanning the gap. CDR3 length equals 18 residues. Germline CDR1 SGHNT, CDR2 YENEEA. CDR3 loop: CASSLDVVSSSNTGELFF. Written as DNA, the CDR3 is TGTGCCAGCAGCTTAGATGTTGTGTCCAGCTCGAACACCGGGGAGCTGTTTTTT.

This clonotype was observed many times. CDR3 sequence: CASSLPATAPNTGELFF. DNA of the CDR3: TGTGCCAGCAGCTTACCCGCGACAGCTCCGAACACCGGGGAGCTGTTTTTT. V gene TRBV7-8 combines with J gene TRBJ2-2, with TRBD1 as a possible D gene (5 bases). With 2 bases removed from V and 0 bases from J, the gap between germline ends came to 13 bases. Germline V gene data show CDR1 as SGHVS and CDR2 as FQNEAQ. CDR3 length equals 17 residues.

This clonotype appeared a few times. The chain joins TRBV11-2 to TRBJ1-6; D gene unclear. The CDR3 is 14 amino acids. V lost 7 bases to trimming and J lost 7 bases, with 14 bases between them. Germline CDR1 SGHAT, CDR2 FQNNGV. The CDR3 is CASKTPGANSPLHF. In DNA, the CDR3 is TGTGCCAGCAAAACCCCGGGAGCGAATTCACCCCTCCACTTT.

V usage is TRBV4-1 and J usage is TRBJ2-7, with 9 bases aligning to TRBD1. The length of the CDR3 is 16 residues. The germline V gene has CDR1 MGHRA and CDR2 YSYEKL. Trimming removed 0 bases from V and 5 bases from J; junction bases left unmatched: 8. CDR3 loop: CASSQDYGTGSDEQYF. The CDR3 region has the DNA TGCGCCAGCAGCCAAGATTACGGGACAGGGAGCGACGAGCAGTACTTC.

This chain connects TRBV4-1 to TRBJ2-5; D remains ambiguous. The germline V gene has CDR1 MGHRA and CDR2 YSYEKL. The CDR3 covers 11 residues. Between the trimmed V and J ends, which lost 0 bases and 7 bases, there was a span of 3 bases. CDR3: CASSQDGTQYF. The CDR3 nucleotides are TGCGCCAGCAGCCAAGACGGGACCCAGTACTTC.

This clonotype has just a few counts. This chain links TRBV6-5 with TRBJ2-1; 11 bases agree with TRBD1. Germline values: CDR1 MNHEY, CDR2 SVGAGI. The CDR3 covers 15 residues. V trimming: 2 bases; J trimming: 4 bases; junction bases outside the gene matches: 1. The CDR3 here is CASSYGTGGYNEQFF. In DNA, the CDR3 is TGTGCCAGCAGTTACGGGACAGGGGGATACAATGAGCAGTTCTTC.

To note about this clonotype: One junction end does not reproduce the germline sequence, and a read error may be involved. This chain uses TRBV28 with TRBJ1-1, with D hard to call. The CDR3 covers 12 residues. Germline CDR1 and CDR2: MDHEN and SYDVKM. DNA of the CDR3: TGTGCCAGCAGTTTTTCGAACAATGAAGCTTTCTTT. Residues: CASSFSNNEAFF. The whole variable domain, remainder taken from reference TRBV28 and TRBJ1-1, is DVKVTQSSRYLVKRTGEKVFLECVQDMDHENMFWYRQDPGLGLRLIYFSYDVKMKEKGDIPEGYSVSREKKERFSLILESASTNQTSMYLCASSFSNNEAFFGQGTRLTVV.

The rearrangement links TRBV18 to TRBJ2-2; D may be TRBD2 (5 bases). The CDR3 is 13 residues long. Germline V lookup: CDR1 KGHSH, CDR2 LQKENI. Trimming took off 8 bases at V and 5 bases at J, with 12 bases between the two ends. The CDR3 bases are TGTGCCAGCCCAACCCCGGGGACCGGGGAGCTGTTTTTT. Protein product: CASPTPGTGELFF.

The rearrangement uses TRBV4-2 and TRBJ2-1; 9 bases fit TRBD2. The ends lost 1 base at V and 13 bases at J; junction bases unmatched: 14. From germline, CDR1 is LGHNA and CDR2 YNFKEQ. The CDR3 is 16 amino acids. CDR3 sequence: CASSQVASGVSLFQFF. The CDR3 DNA reads TGTGCCAGCAGCCAAGTGGCTAGCGGGGTCTCACTGTTCCAGTTCTTC.

This clonotype was recorded a few times. The V call is TRBV12-3 or TRBV12-4, the J call TRBJ1-5; D unresolved. The CDR3 totals 17 residues. V was shortened by 3 bases and J by 0 bases, with 15 bases between the two germline ends. DNA for the CDR3: TGTGCCAGCAGTTTCGGAACAGAGACTTATAGCAATCAGCCCCAGCATTTT. Its translation: CASSFGTETYSNQPQHF.

The CDR3 is CASSLARDRNYEQYF. The DNA of the CDR3 is TGTGCCAGCAGCTTAGCTAGGGACAGGAATTACGAGCAGTACTTC. The rearrangement uses TRBV7-2 and TRBJ2-7; 8 positions agree with TRBD1. The CDR3 is 15 residues long. Trimming took 0 bases from V and 4 from J; bases not matched to a gene: 5. Germline V gene sequence: CDR1 SGHTA, CDR2 FQGNSA. The entire variable domain, with the rest obtained from reference TRBV7-2 and TRBJ2-7, is as follows: GAGVSQSPSNKVTEKGKDVELRCDPISGHTALYWYRQSLGQGLEFLIYFQGNSAPDKSGLPSDRFSAERTGGSVSTLTIQRTQQEDSAVYLCASSLARDRNYEQYFGPGTRLTVT.

This clonotype was observed at least ten times. The V gene is TRBV12-5, the J gene TRBJ2-5; 8 bases are shared with TRBD2. This CDR3 comprises 17 residues. Losses at the gene ends were 2 bases for V and 3 bases for J; bases not matched to a gene: 11. CDR1 and CDR2 from the germline V gene are LGHNT and FRNRAP. The CDR3 coding sequence is TGTGCTAGTGGTTTGACAGTCGGGGGGGACGATGAAGAGACCCAGTACTTC. Translated, it gives CASGLTVGGDDEETQYF. Full variable domain (outside the CDR3, taken from reference TRBV12-5 and TRBJ2-5): DARVTQTPRHKVTEMGQEVTMRCQPILGHNTVFWYRQTMMQGLELLAYFRNRAPLDDSGMPKDRFSAEMPDATLATLKIQPSEPRDSAVYFCASGLTVGGDDEETQYFGPGTRLLVL.

This clonotype has a handful of counts. The rearrangement joins TRBV9 to TRBJ1-1; a weak D match, TRBD1 (6 bases). V was shortened by 3 bases and J by 4 bases, with 10 bases between the two germline ends. CDR3 size: 13 residues. Germline CDR1 is SGDLS and CDR2 is YYNGEE. The CDR3 spells CASSDTGSTEAFF. DNA of the CDR3: TGTGCCAGCAGCGACACAGGGTCCACTGAAGCTTTCTTT.

A few counts support this clonotype. V and J are TRBV4-1 and TRBJ2-3; D may match TRBD1 or TRBD2 (6 bases each). Germline loops: CDR1 MGHRA, CDR2 YSYEKL. With 0 bases removed from V and 4 bases from J, the gap between germline ends came to 14 bases. This CDR3 has 16 amino acids. The CDR3 DNA sequence: TGCGCCAGCAGCCAAGAAAGGGGGGCCGATCCAGATACGCAGTATTTT. This sequence encodes CASSQERGADPDTQYF.

This chain links TRBV27 with TRBJ1-2, with D unresolved. The CDR3 extends over 13 amino acids. The V end was cut by 4 bases, the J end by 0 bases, with 6 bases between. CDR1 MNHEY and CDR2 SMNVEV come from the germline V gene (reference sequence). CDR3 coding DNA: TGTGCCAGCAGTTACCCCCCTAACTATGGCTACACCTTC. It translates to CASSYPPNYGYTF.

This clonotype was picked up many times. The V gene is TRBV12-3 or TRBV12-4, the J gene TRBJ1-4; D is unresolved. This CDR3 has 14 residues. Trimming removed 5 bases from V and 7 bases from J, with 14 bases in between. The CDR3 region is CASSASGYSEKLFF. The CDR3 DNA sequence: TGTGCCAGCAGTGCTTCCGGCTATTCTGAAAAACTGTTTTTT.

CDR3 bases: TGTGCCAGCAGTGAAGCCAAACTAGCGGGCGGCCAAAATGAGCAGTTCTTC. Its protein product is CASSEAKLAGGQNEQFF. This chain joins TRBV2 and TRBJ2-1; 9 bases match TRBD2. V gave up 0 bases and J gave up 7 bases; unmatched junction bases: 10. Germline V gene sequence: CDR1 SNHLY, CDR2 FYNNEI. This CDR3 spans 17 amino acids.